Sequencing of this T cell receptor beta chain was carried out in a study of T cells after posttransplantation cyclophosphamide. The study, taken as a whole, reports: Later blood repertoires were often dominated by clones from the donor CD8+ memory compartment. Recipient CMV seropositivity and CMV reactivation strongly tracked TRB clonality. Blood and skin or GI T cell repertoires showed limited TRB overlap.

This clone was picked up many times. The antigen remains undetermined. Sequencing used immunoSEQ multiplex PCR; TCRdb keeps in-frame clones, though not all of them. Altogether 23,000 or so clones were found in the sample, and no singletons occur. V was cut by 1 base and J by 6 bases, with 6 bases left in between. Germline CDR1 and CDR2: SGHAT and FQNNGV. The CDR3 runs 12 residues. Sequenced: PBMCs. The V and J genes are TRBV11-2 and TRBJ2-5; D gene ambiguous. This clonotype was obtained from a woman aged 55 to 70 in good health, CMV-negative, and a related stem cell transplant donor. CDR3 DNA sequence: TGTGCCAGCAGCTTAGGCGAAAAGACCCAGTACTTC. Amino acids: CASSLGEKTQYF.